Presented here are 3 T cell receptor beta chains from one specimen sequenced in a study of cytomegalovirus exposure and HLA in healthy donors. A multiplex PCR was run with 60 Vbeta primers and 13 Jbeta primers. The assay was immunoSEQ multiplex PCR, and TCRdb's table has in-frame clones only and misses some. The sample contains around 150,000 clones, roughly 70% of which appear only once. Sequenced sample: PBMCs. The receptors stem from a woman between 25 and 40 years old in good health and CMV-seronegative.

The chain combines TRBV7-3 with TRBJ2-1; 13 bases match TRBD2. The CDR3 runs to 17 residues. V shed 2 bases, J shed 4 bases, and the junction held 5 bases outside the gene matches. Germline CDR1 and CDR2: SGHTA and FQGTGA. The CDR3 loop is CASSLGPTSGGYNEQFF. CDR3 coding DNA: TGTGCCAGCAGCTTAGGGCCGACTAGCGGGGGGTACAATGAGCAGTTCTTC.

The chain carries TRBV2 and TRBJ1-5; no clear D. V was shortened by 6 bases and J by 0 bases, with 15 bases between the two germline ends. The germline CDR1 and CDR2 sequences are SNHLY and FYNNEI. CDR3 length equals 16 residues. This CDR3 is CASRGLATNSNQPQHF. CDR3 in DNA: TGTGCCAGCAGGGGTCTAGCGACAAATAGCAATCAGCCCCAGCATTTT.

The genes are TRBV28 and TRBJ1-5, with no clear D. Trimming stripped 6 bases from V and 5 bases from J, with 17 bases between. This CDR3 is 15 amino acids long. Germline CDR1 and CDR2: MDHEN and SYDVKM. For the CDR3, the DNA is TGTGCCAGCAGATCCCTACCGTCCCCTTATCAGCCCCAGCATTTT. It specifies CASRSLPSPYQPQHF. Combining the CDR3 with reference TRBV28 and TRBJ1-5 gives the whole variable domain DVKVTQSSRYLVKRTGEKVFLECVQDMDHENMFWYRQDPGLGLRLIYFSYDVKMKEKGDIPEGYSVSREKKERFSLILESASTNQTSMYLCASRSLPSPYQPQHFGDGTRLSIL.